A single sample gave rise to the 8 T cell receptor beta chains below, sequenced in a study of blood T cells in healthy people across ages. Using a J-beta primer mix together with a sample-barcoded 5' primer, a second PCR was run for roughly 6 to 12 cycles. TCRdb reanalysed the 5' RACE reads using MiXCR and keeps one entry per CDR3 protein. The table lists some 1.8 million distinct CDR3 sequences, roughly 43% of them singletons. The specimen was blood. The receptors here all came from a human donor in good health.

The rearrangement joins TRBV25-1 to TRBJ2-4; 7 nucleotides match TRBD2. TRBJ2-7 explains the end of the DNA better; the J call may be wrong. Per germline, CDR1 MGHDK and CDR2 SYGVNS. CDR3 size: 14 residues. The CDR3 here is CASSELYREAEQYF. The CDR3 DNA reads as TGTGCCAGCAGTGAACTCTACCGGGAGGCCGAGCAGTACTTC.

This clonotype was found a few times. The chain is built from TRBV9 and TRBJ1-2, with TRBD1 matching 7 bases. The CDR3 runs to 11 residues. Germline CDR1 and CDR2: SGDLS and YYNGEE. The V gene end was trimmed by 3 bases and the J gene end by 7 bases; junction bases not matched to a gene: 0. The CDR3 nucleotides read TGTGCCAGCAGCGGGGACAGTGGCTACACCTTC. Translated: CASSGDSGYTF.

This clonotype was found a few times. The rearrangement joins TRBV7-2 to TRBJ1-2, with TRBD1 as a possible D gene (6 bases). Trimming shortened V by 5 bases and J by 8 bases, and 21 bases separated the two germline ends. This CDR3 comprises 15 residues. Germline CDR1 and CDR2: SGHTA and FQGNSA. The CDR3 spells CASSPWGRGDLGYTF. CDR3 bases: TGTGCCAGCAGCCCATGGGGAAGGGGGGATTTGGGCTACACCTTC.

This clonotype has ten or more counts. The junction departs from the called germline gene at one end, perhaps through a read error. This rearrangement joins TRBV5-1 to TRBJ2-7, with 10 bases identical to TRBD1. The germline V gene encodes CDR1 SGHRS and CDR2 YFSETQ. This CDR3 spans 14 amino acids. CDR3 DNA: TGTGCCAGCAGCCCCGGACAGGGGGCCTACGAGCAGTACTTC. Its protein product is CASSPGQGAYEQYF.

V gene TRBV9 combines with J gene TRBJ1-2; D ambiguous. The germline V gene encodes CDR1 SGDLS and CDR2 YYNGEE. The V end lost 4 bases, the J end lost 4 bases, and 20 bases lay between the germline ends. The CDR3 consists of 16 residues. The CDR3, as DNA: TGTGCCAGCAGCAAAGCGACACTCCACGTTGGCTATGGCTACACCTTC. It specifies CASSKATLHVGYGYTF.

V usage is TRBV12-3 or TRBV12-4 and J usage is TRBJ1-1; D may be TRBD1 (5 bases). V was clipped by 4 bases and J by 8 bases, with 8 bases between them. The CDR3 runs to 11 residues. The chain's CDR3 is CASSWDGEAFF. CDR3 nucleotides: TGTGCCAGCAGTTGGGACGGCGAAGCTTTCTTT.

Only a few counts were recorded for this clonotype. The chain is built from TRBV6-6 and TRBJ2-7; TRBD2 matches at 7 bases. The CDR3 is made up of 15 amino acids. CDR1 MNHNY and CDR2 SVGAGI come from the germline V gene (reference sequence). Unmatched junction bases numbered 8, after V lost 6 bases and J lost 0 bases. CDR3 bases: TGTGCCAGCAGATTTCTAGCGGAGAGCTCCTACGAGCAGTACTTC. Translated: CASRFLAESSYEQYF.

The J gene is TRBJ2-1, the V gene TRBV5-8, with D hard to call. This CDR3 is 16 amino acids long. Germline CDR1 is SGHTS and CDR2 is YDEGEE. V dropped 2 bases and J dropped 3 bases, with 15 bases sitting between them. The CDR3 bases are TGTGCCAGCAGCTTCACGAATCCACCAGGCTACAATGAGCAGTTCTTC. The encoded protein is CASSFTNPPGYNEQFF. Together with reference TRBV5-8 and TRBJ2-1, the CDR3 gives the full variable domain: EAGVTQSPTHLIKTRGQQATLRCSPISGHTSVYWYQQALGLGLQFLLWYDEGEERNRGNFPPRFSGRQFPNYSSELNVNALELEDSALYLCASSFTNPPGYNEQFFGPGTRLTVL.